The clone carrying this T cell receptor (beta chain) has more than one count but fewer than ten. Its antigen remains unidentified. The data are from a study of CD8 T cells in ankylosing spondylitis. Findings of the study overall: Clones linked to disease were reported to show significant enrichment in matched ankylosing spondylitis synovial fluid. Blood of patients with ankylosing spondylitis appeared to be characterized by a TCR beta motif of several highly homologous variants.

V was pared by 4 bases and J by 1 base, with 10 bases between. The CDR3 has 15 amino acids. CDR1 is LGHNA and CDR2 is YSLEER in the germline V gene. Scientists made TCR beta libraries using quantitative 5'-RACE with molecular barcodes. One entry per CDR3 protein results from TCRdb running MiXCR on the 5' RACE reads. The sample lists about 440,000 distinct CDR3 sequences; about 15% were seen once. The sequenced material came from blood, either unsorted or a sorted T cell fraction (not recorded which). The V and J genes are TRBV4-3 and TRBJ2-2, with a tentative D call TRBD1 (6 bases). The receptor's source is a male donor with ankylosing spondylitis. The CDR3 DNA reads TGCGCCAGCAGCCTAAAAGGGGGGAACACCGGGGAGCTGTTTTTT. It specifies CASSLKGGNTGELFF.